These T cell receptor beta chains were read from a single sample in a study of blood T cell repertoires in COVID-19. The method was immunoSEQ multiplex PCR; TCRdb's version includes in-frame clones alone and lacks a portion of them. The table lists approximately 240,000 clones, more than 80% of them singletons. The sequenced sample consisted of PBMCs or T cells enriched from blood (not recorded which). These receptors came from a woman in her late teens or twenties in a cohort exposed to, infected with or recovered from COVID-19 (not recorded which). Each CDR3 is given with its conserved first and last residue. The D gene is left open where the match is weak.

cdr3_aa j_call v_call d_call
CATSDFSGEETQYF TRBJ2-5 TRBV24-1 TRBD2
CASSKGLGETRYF TRBJ2-7 TRBV2 .
CSVRTSNEQYF TRBJ2-7 TRBV29-1 .
CASSLGLAGVLTPYNEQFF TRBJ2-1 TRBV13 TRBD2
CASRKDRGINYGYTF TRBJ1-2 TRBV6-5 TRBD1
CASSLTGNTGELFF TRBJ2-2 TRBV5-1 .
CASSFGQGANYGYTF TRBJ1-2 TRBV5-1 TRBD1
CATDTTQGSDTQYF TRBJ2-3 TRBV10-3 TRBD1
CASSERSSTDTQYF TRBJ2-3 TRBV11-3 .
CASSERQVTNTEAFF TRBJ1-1 TRBV6-1 .
CASSNAGQGNYGYTF TRBJ1-2 TRBV13 TRBD1
CASSADRGGETQYF TRBJ2-5 TRBV5-1 TRBD1
CASSQESAGGMNTEAFF TRBJ1-1 TRBV4-1 TRBD1
CASLDTGDRGGGYTF TRBJ1-2 TRBV2 TRBD1
CASSLLYRDRGTGELFF TRBJ2-2 TRBV27 TRBD1
CASSIGTGNPYEQYF TRBJ2-7 TRBV7-6 TRBD1
CASSPRQGGTEAFF TRBJ1-1 TRBV9 TRBD1
CASSQAMTATNNSPLHF TRBJ1-6 TRBV4-1 .
CASSRTSGRPEQFF TRBJ2-1 TRBV6-5 TRBD2
CASNQGMNTEAFF TRBJ1-1 TRBV6-5 .
CASRGGQASTDTQYF TRBJ2-3 TRBV27 TRBD1
CASSMNSGTRGADTQYF TRBJ2-3 TRBV19 TRBD2
CAISESVGRSIRGPDTQYF TRBJ2-3 TRBV10-3 TRBD2
CASSGQSYNSPLHF TRBJ1-6 TRBV2 .
CASSESPGPGELFF TRBJ2-2 TRBV6-1 .
CASTPSGRQDTGELFF TRBJ2-2 TRBV5-1 TRBD2
CASSAQTGYGYTF TRBJ1-2 TRBV7-3 .
CASGGTVNTQYF TRBJ2-3 TRBV6-6 .
CASSLLGQGSGNTIYF TRBJ1-3 TRBV28 .
CASSSGTGDTEAFF TRBJ1-1 TRBV5-1 TRBD1
CASSLVGDSRTDTQYF TRBJ2-3 TRBV5-6 .
CASSLPGTGRGSPLHF TRBJ1-6 TRBV5-6 TRBD1
CASSIDLASRDTQYF TRBJ2-3 TRBV19 .
CASNKQGAETQYF TRBJ2-5 TRBV27 TRBD1
CASSFSGSVQETQYF TRBJ2-5 TRBV7-9 .
CASSVEGLAGRNEQFF TRBJ2-1 TRBV9 TRBD2
CASSLDSRVETFF TRBJ1-1 TRBV11-3 .
CASSYGARQIYSEAFF TRBJ1-1 TRBV6-5 .
CASSPNSRTSHEQYF TRBJ2-7 TRBV18 .
CASSPPGQVYTGELFF TRBJ2-2 TRBV28 TRBD1
CASSYGSREVEQFF TRBJ2-1 TRBV6-5 .
CASSQIGLAGLGEQYF TRBJ2-7 TRBV3-1/TRBV3-2 TRBD2
CASSLVPSWMETQYF TRBJ2-5 TRBV7-2 .
CASSQLGTYNEQFF TRBJ2-1 TRBV14 .
CASSGQGGNEKLFF TRBJ1-4 TRBV9 TRBD1
CASSPSSGGDTQYF TRBJ2-3 TRBV7-3 TRBD2
CASSLTSGRGQETQYF TRBJ2-5 TRBV7-8 TRBD2
CASSTDRAGYGYTF TRBJ1-2 TRBV11-2 TRBD1
CASSTDIWGTGVNEQYF TRBJ2-7 TRBV19 TRBD1
CASSPGERGPLYNEQFF TRBJ2-1 TRBV18 TRBD2
CASSLSRGPYEQYF TRBJ2-7 TRBV27 TRBD1
CATSVSDRGSSSYNEQFF TRBJ2-1 TRBV24-1 TRBD1
CASSFGSRGEPQHF TRBJ1-5 TRBV5-1 TRBD1
CASSYRRANEKLFF TRBJ1-4 TRBV6-5 .
CASSLERGRDEQYF TRBJ2-7 TRBV18 .